The 19 T cell receptor beta chains below all came from one sample that was sequenced in a study of cytomegalovirus exposure and HLA in healthy donors. PCR employed 60 Vbeta and 13 Jbeta primers. Sequenced by immunoSEQ multiplex PCR; TCRdb stores in-frame clones only, minus some. The sample includes about 200,000 clones, roughly 80% seen only once; the top ten take approximately 2%. The sample comprised PBMCs. These TCRs come from a young woman in good health and CMV-seropositive.

The chain employs TRBV30 and TRBJ2-2, with D possibly TRBD2 on 5 matching bases. CDR1 is GTSNPN, CDR2 SVGIG, per germline (reference sequence). The CDR3 contains 14 residues. Trimming took off 2 bases at V and 7 bases at J, with 14 bases between the two ends. The CDR3 region is CAWSTTRYRGELFF. CDR3 bases: TGTGCCTGGAGTACAACTAGGTATCGCGGGGAGCTGTTTTTT.

The V call is TRBV5-5, the J call TRBJ1-6; the D gene is possibly TRBD1 (5 bases). The CDR3 consists of 14 residues. Trimming took off 0 bases at V and 6 bases at J, with 7 bases between the two ends. The germline V gene has CDR1 SGHKS and CDR2 YYEKEE (reference sequence). The CDR3 DNA reads TGTGCCAGCAGCTTGGTGGGACTTAATTCACCCCTCCACTTT. Translation gives CASSLVGLNSPLHF.

The chain carries TRBV19 and TRBJ2-7; 8 nucleotides match TRBD1. CDR3 length: 17 residues. V shed 1 base and J 7 bases; nucleotides not matched to a gene: 15. Germline V CDR1 and CDR2: LNHDA, SQIVND (reference sequence). CDR3 sequence (DNA): TGTGCCAGTAGTATAGCTCCTCCCCTCGACAGGGGTGGGGAGCAGTACTTC. As protein: CASSIAPPLDRGGEQYF. Variable domain in full (rest from reference TRBV19 and TRBJ2-7): DGGITQSPKYLFRKEGQNVTLSCEQNLNHDAMYWYRQDPGQGLRLIYYSQIVNDFQKGDIAEGYSVSREKKESFPLTVTSAQKNPTAFYLCASSIAPPLDRGGEQYFGPGTRLTVT.

The rearrangement joins TRBV28 to TRBJ2-1; a weak D match, TRBD2 (6 bases). The CDR3 has 14 amino acids. CDR1 is MDHEN and CDR2 is SYDVKM in the germline V gene. V shed 9 bases and J shed 9 bases, with 21 bases lying between them. As DNA, the CDR3 is TGTGCCAGTAGAGAGTGGGGGGAAATAGGTGAGCAGTTCTTC. Its translation is CASREWGEIGEQFF.

This clone was recorded once. The chain links TRBV2 to TRBJ2-5, with 8 positions matching TRBD2. Looked up from germline, CDR1 is SNHLY and CDR2 is FYNNEI. CDR3 length equals 17 residues. V gave up 2 bases and J gave up 2 bases; unmatched junction bases: 10. The CDR3 DNA reads TGTGCCAGCAGTGAAATGGGTGCGGCGGGAGGTCAAGAGACCCAGTACTTC. It specifies CASSEMGAAGGQETQYF. Full variable domain (missing parts from reference TRBV2 and TRBJ2-5): EPEVTQTPSHQVTQMGQEVILRCVPISNHLYFYWYRQILGQKVEFLVSFYNNEISEKSEIFDDQFSVERPDGSNFTLKIRSTKLEDSAMYFCASSEMGAAGGQETQYFGPGTRLLVL.

This clone appeared once. V and J are TRBV28 and TRBJ2-5, with 12 bases fitting TRBD2. Losses at the gene ends were 6 bases for V and 5 bases for J; bases not matched to a gene: 4. The germline V gene has CDR1 MDHEN and CDR2 SYDVKM. The CDR3 has 14 amino acids. CDR3 DNA sequence: TGTGCCAGCAGACTAGCGGGGGGCCGGGAGACCCAGTACTTC. It is translated as CASRLAGGRETQYF.

The V gene is TRBV15, the J gene TRBJ2-3; TRBD2 is a possible D gene (7 bases). The CDR3 length is 16 residues. CDR1 LNHNV and CDR2 YYDKDF come from the germline V gene (reference sequence). Trimming removed 4 bases from V and 4 bases from J, with 18 bases in between. CDR3 residues: CATSMLGGAGADTQYF. DNA for the CDR3: TGTGCCACCAGCATGCTTGGGGGGGCGGGGGCAGATACGCAGTATTTT.

The genes are TRBV4-1 and TRBJ2-2; maybe TRBD1 (5 bases). Germline loops: CDR1 MGHRA, CDR2 YSYEKL. V lost 0 bases, J lost 3 bases, and 8 bases lay in between. The CDR3 runs to 15 residues. The CDR3 region has the DNA TGCGCCAGCAGCCAAGATGCGACAGACACCGGGGAGCTGTTTTTT. It codes for CASSQDATDTGELFF.

V and J are TRBV9 and TRBJ2-5; the D gene is possibly TRBD2 (7 bases). This CDR3 contains 13 residues. Germline V gene sequence: CDR1 SGDLS, CDR2 YYNGEE. Trimming pared 6 bases from V and 3 bases from J, leaving 12 bases between. The CDR3 region is CASTRGAEETQYF. The CDR3 bases are TGTGCCAGCACCCGGGGGGCAGAAGAGACCCAGTACTTC.

The chain links TRBV4-2 to TRBJ2-7; a weak D match, TRBD2 (5 bases). CDR3 length equals 15 residues. V was clipped by 0 bases and J by 3 bases, with 12 bases between them. CDR1 LGHNA and CDR2 YNFKEQ come from the germline V gene. In DNA form, the CDR3 reads TGTGCCAGCAGCCAAGATCCCGGGGTCGGCTACGAGCAGTACTTC. This translates into CASSQDPGVGYEQYF.

The chain links TRBV7-2 to TRBJ2-2, with TRBD2 as a possible D gene (6 bases). CDR1 is SGHTA and CDR2 is FQGNSA in the germline V gene. This CDR3 is built from 18 residues. V dropped 2 bases and J dropped 0 bases, with 16 bases sitting between them. As DNA, the CDR3 is TGTGCCAGCAGCTTAAATCAGGGAGGCTTCTCGAACACCGGGGAGCTGTTTTTT. Translated: CASSLNQGGFSNTGELFF.

The V gene is TRBV5-1, the J gene TRBJ2-3, with D perhaps matching TRBD1 (6 bases). Germline values: CDR1 SGHRS, CDR2 YFSETQ. This CDR3 has 16 residues. V was pared by 0 bases and J by 3 bases, with 14 bases between. CDR3: CASSLGPEGGTDTQYF. DNA of the CDR3: TGCGCCAGCAGCTTGGGCCCTGAAGGGGGTACAGATACGCAGTATTTT.

This clone turned up a few times. The chain carries TRBV28 and TRBJ1-2; D ambiguous. V gave up 4 bases and J gave up 8 bases, with 11 bases separating them. CDR1 and CDR2 (germline): MDHEN, SYDVKM. The CDR3 is 12 residues long. CDR3 sequence reads: CASSSPPSGYTF. CDR3 nucleotide sequence: TGTGCCAGCAGTTCACCGCCGAGCGGCTACACCTTC.

The J gene is TRBJ1-1, the V gene TRBV7-3; D may be TRBD1 (6 bases). The CDR3 contains 14 residues. CDR1 is SGHTA, CDR2 FQGTGA, per germline. V was clipped by 5 bases and J by 5 bases, with 15 bases between them. CDR3: CASSPRGGRTEAFF. CDR3 in DNA: TGTGCCAGCAGCCCCAGGGGAGGGAGGACTGAAGCTTTCTTT.

The chain combines TRBV18 with TRBJ1-2; D ambiguous. This CDR3 has 14 residues. Germline CDR1 KGHSH, CDR2 LQKENI. Between the trimmed V and J ends, which lost 1 base and 4 bases, there was a span of 10 bases. The CDR3 protein is CASSPRGGIYGYTF. In nucleotides, the CDR3 is TGTGCCAGCTCACCACGCGGAGGGATCTATGGCTACACCTTC.

This chain uses TRBV18 with TRBJ2-2; no clear D gene. The V gene lost 0 bases and the J gene lost 6 bases, with 8 bases spanning the gap. CDR3 size: 14 residues. Germline V CDR1 and CDR2: KGHSH, LQKENI. CDR3 in amino acids: CASSPPRSPGELFF. The CDR3 DNA is TGTGCCAGCTCACCACCCCGGTCGCCCGGGGAGCTGTTTTTT.

V is TRBV6-5 and J is TRBJ2-7; 9 bases match TRBD2. The V and J ends lost 3 bases and 7 bases, in that order; junction bases with no gene match: 7. Per germline, CDR1 MNHEY and CDR2 SVGAGI. The CDR3 totals 14 residues. The CDR3 reads CASSYAGGPREQYF. The CDR3 DNA reads TGTGCCAGCAGTTATGCGGGAGGGCCCCGGGAGCAGTACTTC.

V usage is TRBV5-1 and J usage is TRBJ2-1, with 11 positions matching TRBD1. V trimming: 4 bases; J trimming: 8 bases; junction bases outside the gene matches: 11. CDR3 length equals 16 residues. Germline lookup yields CDR1 SGHRS and CDR2 YFSETQ. The CDR3, as DNA: TGCGCCAGCAGCCGGGGACAGGGGGTGGGTTTGGATGAGCAGTTCTTC. This codes for CASSRGQGVGLDEQFF.

The chain has TRBV5-6 and TRBJ2-3, with TRBD2 matching 13 bases. Germline lookup yields CDR1 SGHDT and CDR2 YYEEEE. The CDR3 consists of 15 residues. V lost 2 bases to trimming and J lost 5 bases; unmatched junction nucleotides: 2. The chain's CDR3 is CASSLGLAGVDTQYF. The DNA for the CDR3 is TGTGCCAGCAGCTTAGGACTAGCGGGAGTAGATACGCAGTATTTT.